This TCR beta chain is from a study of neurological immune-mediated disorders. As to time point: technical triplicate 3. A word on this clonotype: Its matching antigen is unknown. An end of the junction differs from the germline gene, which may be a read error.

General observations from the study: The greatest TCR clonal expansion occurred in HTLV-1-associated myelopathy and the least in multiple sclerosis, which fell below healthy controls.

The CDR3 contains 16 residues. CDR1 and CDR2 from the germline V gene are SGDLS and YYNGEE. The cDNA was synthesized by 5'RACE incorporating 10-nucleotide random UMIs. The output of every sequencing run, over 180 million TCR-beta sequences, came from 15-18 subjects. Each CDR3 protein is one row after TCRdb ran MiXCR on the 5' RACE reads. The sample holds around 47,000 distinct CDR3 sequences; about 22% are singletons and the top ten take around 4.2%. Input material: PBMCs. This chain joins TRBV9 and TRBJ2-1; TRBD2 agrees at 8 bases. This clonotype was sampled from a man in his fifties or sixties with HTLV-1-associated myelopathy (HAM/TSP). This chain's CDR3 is CASSRTGTSGYNEKFF. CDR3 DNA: TGTGCCAGCAGCCGTACCGGAACTAGCGGCTACAATGAGAAGTTCTTC.